The clone carrying this TCR beta chain appeared once. The antigen remains unidentified. The PCR ran on 60 Vbeta and 13 Jbeta primers. Measured with immunoSEQ multiplex PCR; TCRdb has only the in-frame clones, and not every one. The top ten clones hold around 4% of a sample with some 120,000 clones, 70% to 80% of them seen once. This specimen comes from a study of cytomegalovirus exposure and HLA in healthy donors. Overall study results and limits: Cytomegalovirus status, reportedly, was diagnosed with high specificity and sensitivity by the classifier.

The CDR3 loop spans 14 amino acids. Germline V gene lookup returns CDR1 SGHTA and CDR2 FQGNSA. Trimming pared 3 bases from V and 4 bases from J, leaving 10 bases between. The sample consisted of PBMCs. V usage is TRBV7-2 and J usage is TRBJ1-3; no definite D call. The receptor comes from a man in his forties in good health and CMV-seronegative. This CDR3 is CASSFNFPGNTIYF. The DNA for the CDR3 is TGTGCCAGCAGCTTCAATTTTCCCGGAAACACCATATATTTT.